This passage covers 17 T cell receptor beta chains from one sample sequenced in a study of shared clonotypes between healthy human individuals (dated by TCRdb to the early 2020s). Library preparation employed the immunoSEQ multiplex PCR assay. The immuneACCESS repertoire file appears here via TCRdb, limited to in-frame rearrangements. These files lack a portion of the clones; in checked studies, under half of the deficit traces to unresolved V genes, and the cause of the others is not known. For this sample there are hundreds of thousands of clones; roughly 96% appear just once. Approximately 0.12% of the sample rests with the top ten. CD8 naive samples were CD45RO-negative cells positively selected for CCR7, giving a CD45RA+CCR7+ population that excluded TemRA cells. Input material: naive CD8+ T cells sorted from blood. What this sample's cell subset or site label stands for: CD45RA+CCR7+. The receptors shown here come from a woman aged 25 to 39 in good health.

The J gene is TRBJ2-1, the V gene TRBV14, with TRBD2 matching 7 bases. Germline CDR1 and CDR2: SGHDN and FVKESK. With 4 bases clipped from V and 0 bases from J, the junction kept 6 bases outside the gene matches. The CDR3 extends over 16 amino acids. CDR3 coding DNA: TGTGCCAGCAGCCTCCTGGGCGGGAGCTCCTACAATGAGCAGTTCTTC. This gives the protein CASSLLGGSSYNEQFF. The full variable domain, completed using reference TRBV14 and TRBJ2-1, is EAGVTQFPSHSVIEKGQTVTLRCDPISGHDNLYWYRRVMGKEIKFLLHFVKESKQDESGMPNNRFLAERTGGTYSTLKVQPAELEDSGVYFCASSLLGGSSYNEQFFGPGTRLTVL.

This rearrangement joins TRBV6-6 to TRBJ2-3; D may be TRBD2 (6 bases). The CDR3 runs 15 residues. Germline V gene sequence: CDR1 MNHNY, CDR2 SVGAGI (reference sequence). The V gene lost 5 bases and the J gene lost 5 bases, with 17 bases spanning the gap. This CDR3 reads CASSPLLALGDTQYF. DNA for the CDR3: TGTGCCAGCAGTCCCTTACTAGCCCTGGGAGATACGCAGTATTTT.

V usage is TRBV29-1 and J usage is TRBJ1-2, with TRBD1 matching over 10 bases. The CDR3 extends over 13 amino acids. Germline-derived CDR1 and CDR2 are SQVTM and ANQGSEA. Unmatched junction bases numbered 6, after V lost 6 bases and J lost 5 bases. CDR3 DNA sequence: TGCAGCGTCCCCGGGACAGGGGAATATGGCTACACCTTC. Its translation is CSVPGTGEYGYTF.

The chain is built from TRBV5-6 and TRBJ2-3, with a tentative D call TRBD2 (6 bases). This CDR3 has 14 amino acids. V lost 2 bases and J lost 3, with 10 bases in between. The germline V gene has CDR1 SGHDT and CDR2 YYEEEE. CDR3 in DNA: TGTGCCAGCAGCTTTAGCGGTTGGACAGATACGCAGTATTTT. Amino acids: CASSFSGWTDTQYF.

As regards this clone: Other nucleotide sequences in the sample specify the same CDR3. This chain joins TRBV28 and TRBJ1-1; D might be TRBD1 (5 bases). Germline values: CDR1 MDHEN, CDR2 SYDVKM. This CDR3 has 13 amino acids. The V end was cut by 3 bases, the J end by 2 bases, with 7 bases between. CDR3 residues: CASSLGRNTEAFF. Here the CDR3 DNA reads TGTGCCAGCAGTTTGGGGCGAAACACTGAAGCTTTCTTT.

The rearrangement joins TRBV28 to TRBJ2-3; 7 bases align to TRBD1. V lost 6 bases to trimming and J lost 6 bases; unmatched junction nucleotides: 15. The germline V gene encodes CDR1 MDHEN and CDR2 SYDVKM. This CDR3 comprises 16 residues. CDR3 residues: CASRLLAGTESDTQYF. Here the CDR3 DNA reads TGTGCCAGCAGACTCCTGGCCGGGACAGAATCCGATACGCAGTATTTT.

The J gene is TRBJ1-2, the V gene TRBV2; D is perhaps TRBD1 (6 bases). Looked up from germline, CDR1 is SNHLY and CDR2 is FYNNEI. This CDR3 has 14 amino acids. Trimming cost V 3 bases and J 4 bases, with 12 bases left between them. The CDR3 region has the DNA TGTGCCAGCAGTGACGTGGACAGAGTCTATGGCTACACCTTC. Protein: CASSDVDRVYGYTF.

The chain couples TRBV6-1 to TRBJ1-2; D unresolved. V shed 1 base and J shed 2 bases, with 8 bases lying between them. CDR1 MNHNS and CDR2 SASEGT come from the germline V gene. The CDR3 sequence is 14 residues long. The CDR3 loop is CASSEVRRNYGYTF. DNA for the CDR3: TGTGCCAGCAGTGAAGTTCGAAGAAACTATGGCTACACCTTC.

The J gene is TRBJ2-7, the V gene TRBV5-6, with TRBD1 matching over 9 bases. Germline V CDR1 and CDR2: SGHDT, YYEEEE. Trimming at V came to 3 bases and at J to 2 bases, leaving 6 bases not matched to a gene. The CDR3 is 15 amino acids. This CDR3 is CASSYPGQGPYEQYF. The CDR3, as DNA: TGTGCCAGCAGCTATCCGGGACAGGGTCCCTACGAGCAGTACTTC.

The chain uses TRBV7-9 and TRBJ1-1; D is undetermined. V was trimmed by 5 bases and J by 3 bases, leaving 7 bases between them. This CDR3 comprises 12 residues. The germline gives CDR1 SEHNR, CDR2 FQNEAQ (reference sequence). CDR3 sequence reads: CASSGPYTEAFF. The CDR3 DNA sequence: TGTGCCAGCAGCGGCCCTTACACTGAAGCTTTCTTT.

This clone has a handful of counts. The chain uses TRBV7-9 and TRBJ1-2; D perhaps matches TRBD1 (6 bases). The germline CDR1 and CDR2 sequences are SEHNR and FQNEAQ (reference sequence). V was pared by 5 bases and J by 7 bases, with 20 bases between. The CDR3 loop spans 15 amino acids. CDR3 DNA: TGTGCCAGCAGCCCCACGGGGGGCGACGTCCCTGGCTACACCTTC. This gives the protein CASSPTGGDVPGYTF.

This chain links TRBV19 with TRBJ2-7; 8 positions match TRBD2. The V gene's germline CDR1 is LNHDA and CDR2 SQIVND (reference sequence). The V gene end was trimmed by 4 bases and the J gene end by 5 bases; junction bases not matched to a gene: 13. The CDR3 consists of 16 residues. The CDR3 DNA sequence: TGTGCCAGTAGTAAAGAACTGGGGACTAGGTACCACGAGCAGTACTTC. Protein: CASSKELGTRYHEQYF.

The J gene is TRBJ1-5, the V gene TRBV7-9, with TRBD1 matching over 7 bases. V trimming: 5 bases; J trimming: 2 bases; junction bases outside the gene matches: 6. Germline CDR1 is SEHNR and CDR2 is FQNEAQ (reference sequence). The CDR3 totals 15 residues. The CDR3 protein is CASSEHRGGNQPQHF. Here the CDR3 DNA reads TGTGCCAGCAGCGAACACAGGGGAGGCAATCAGCCCCAGCATTTT.

This sequence joins TRBV6-1 and TRBJ2-1; no firm D call. The length of the CDR3 is 15 residues. Germline CDR1 reads MNHNS; CDR2 reads SASEGT. V lost 7 bases to trimming and J lost 0 bases, with 13 bases between them. The CDR3 nucleotides are TGTGCCAGCAACGCGTACGGTAGCTCCTACAATGAGCAGTTCTTC. Translation: CASNAYGSSYNEQFF.

The V and J genes are TRBV7-9 and TRBJ2-5; 7 nucleotides agree with TRBD2. The CDR3 extends over 15 amino acids. CDR1 and CDR2 from the germline V gene are SEHNR and FQNEAQ (reference sequence). J lost 5 bases, V lost 4 bases, and 10 bases had no gene match. The DNA for the CDR3 is TGTGCCAGCAGCTCATTCGGGGAGGGAGTGGAGACCCAGTACTTC. This codes for CASSSFGEGVETQYF.

The J gene is TRBJ1-1, the V gene TRBV27, with unresolved D. Trimming removed 3 bases at V and 1 base at J, with 6 bases between. The CDR3 has 13 residues. Germline V lookup: CDR1 MNHEY, CDR2 SMNVEV (reference sequence). The CDR3: CASSFTRNTEAFF. CDR3 DNA: TGTGCCAGCAGTTTTACCAGGAACACTGAAGCTTTCTTT.

The chain couples TRBV9 to TRBJ1-1; TRBD1 aligns across 9 bases. V lost 7 bases, J lost 5 bases, and 6 bases stayed unmatched. Germline V gives CDR1 SGDLS, CDR2 YYNGEE. This CDR3 region has 13 residues. The CDR3 region has the DNA TGTGCCAGCTCAACAGGGGGCAGTACTGAAGCTTTCTTT. Residues: CASSTGGSTEAFF.